The T cell receptor beta chain under discussion was sequenced for a study of shared clonotypes between healthy human individuals (dated by TCRdb to about 2020). The study in broad terms: The cohort comprised a couple of women and a few men aged 18 to 49 years. Per donor, leukapheresis produced somewhere between about 0.9 and 9.5 billion PBMCs. For each donor, three plates each were used for CD4 naive and CD4 memory, two plates were used for CD8 naive, and one plate was used for CD8 memory. Different laboratories and diverse techniques were used to prepare libraries and sequence TCR repertoires, to increase sequencing depth and limit assay-specific biases. To estimate repertoire size and how much clonotype sharing occurs between individuals, the study deeply sequenced the blood TCR repertoires of five healthy adults.

Notes on this clone: No cognate antigen has been identified for it. Base qualities are missing; no much larger clone stands one base away.

The donors were healthy, HIV-negative adults who had no recently reported acute infections or vaccinations. Only Caucasian adults living in Nashville, Tennessee, USA were represented among the donors. Magnetic negative selection was used to enrich CD4+ T cells, after which naive cells were positively selected on CD45RA and the negative fraction became the memory subset. Blood was collected by leukapheresis, and PBMCs were isolated by Ficoll-Histopaque density gradient centrifugation and then cryopreserved in liquid nitrogen vapor phase. Analytical flow cytometry was used to check the purity and quantity of every magnetically sorted T cell population. Genomic DNA was isolated from each sorted fraction and quantified by UV absorbance on a Nanodrop 2000c. TCR CDR3 regions were amplified from genomic DNA by multiplex PCR using the deep immunoSEQ assay. Extracted genomic DNA from each cell subset was distributed evenly across all wells of several immunoSEQ 96-well plates, and each plate was treated as a replicate. For sorted subsets, approximately 200 ng of genomic DNA, equivalent to 25,000 to 35,000 T cell genomes, went into each replicate PCR. Purified libraries were measured with a Qubit 3.0 fluorometer, size-checked on a Bioanalyzer 2100, and measured again with the KAPA Library Quantification kit. A separate single-read 150-cycle Illumina NextSeq 550 flow cell was used to sequence each immunoSEQ 96-well plate. The authors' pipeline ran thus. Because the immunoSEQ output included only junctional sequences and no quality scores, the filtering could not be the same as the filtering used for full-length reads. Sequences were annotated with PyIR, a Python wrapper for IgBLAST v1.9, using IMGT germline references to assign V/J genes and CDR3. Reads were filtered out if the reads had weak V/J assignments (E-value above 1e-6), no CDR3, stop codons, out-of-frame junctions, or ambiguous translated residues. A V3J clonotype was defined by an identical inferred V gene, J gene, and CDR3 amino acid sequence. Percentage overlap between repertoires was computed as shared unique clonotypes divided by the size of the smaller repertoire. RTK rarefaction, the Chao1 estimator, and Recon v2.1 estimates of unobserved clonotypes were used to assess repertoire richness. Generation probabilities for all TCRbeta clonotypes obtained by the gDNA method from a handful of donors were computed using OLGA. TCRdb's version of the immuneACCESS table is confined to in-frame rearrangements and falls short of the full clone set. An unresolved V gene accounts for under half of the shortfall where checked; the remainder is of unknown origin. The DNA was the basis for D and trimming; V, J and clone size are from that table. Here the sample has roughly 1,500,000 clones; approximately 98% occur a single time. The top ten clonotypes cover 0.45% of the sample.

Counted from cysteine to phenylalanine, this CDR3 has 13 amino acids. The entry retains the CDR3 DNA only, 39 bases that are in frame from base 1. V lost 10 bases and J lost 2 bases; the stretch between them is 12 bases long. Via the germline V gene, CDR1 is SGHRS and CDR2 YFSETQ. Study-wide conclusions, independent of this receptor: Naive subsets generally had larger estimated clonotype richness than memory subsets did. Higher generation probabilities were observed for clonotypes shared by all four sorted-subset donors than for non-shared clonotypes. Because the study included a small number of donors, the genetic and exposure-history diversity represented was limited. Sampling was restricted to blood, and TCR repertoires in tissue are likely to differ from TCR repertoires in blood. Approximately 5% of naive CD4, around 3.5% of naive CD8, approximately 2% of memory CD4, and around 0.42% of memory CD8 clonotypes were shared across several donors. Even with the large sequencing depth, rarefaction of the sorted-subset datasets indicated that sequencing was incomplete. Pairwise subsampling indicated that sequencing depth was expected to affect the degree of clonotype sharing among donors.

The V gene is TRBV5-1 and the J gene is TRBJ2-2; D gene: possibly TRBD2, on 6 matching bases. The source of this sequence is a man younger than 40 in good health. Input material: naive CD4+ T cells sorted from blood. In the paper's terms, the cell subset or site label means: CD45RA+ positively selected. The bases are TGCGCCGGCGGGGCAGACAACACCGGGGAGCTGTTTTTT. Its translation reads: CAGGADNTGELFF.